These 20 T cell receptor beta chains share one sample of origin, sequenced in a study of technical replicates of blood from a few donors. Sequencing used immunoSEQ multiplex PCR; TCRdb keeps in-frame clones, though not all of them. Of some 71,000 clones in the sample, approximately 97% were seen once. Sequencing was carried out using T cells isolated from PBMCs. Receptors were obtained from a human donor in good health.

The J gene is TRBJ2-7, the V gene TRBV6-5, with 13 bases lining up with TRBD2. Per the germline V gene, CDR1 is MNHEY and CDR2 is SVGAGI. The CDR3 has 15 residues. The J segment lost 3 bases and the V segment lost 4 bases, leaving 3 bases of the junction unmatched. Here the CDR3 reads CASSSWTSGSYEQYF. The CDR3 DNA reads TGTGCCAGCAGTTCTTGGACTAGCGGGAGCTACGAGCAGTACTTC.

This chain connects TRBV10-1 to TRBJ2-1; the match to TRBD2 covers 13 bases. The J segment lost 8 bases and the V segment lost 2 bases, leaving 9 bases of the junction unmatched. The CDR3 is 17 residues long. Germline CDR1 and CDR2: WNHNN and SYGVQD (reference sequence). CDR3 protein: CASSEPKRTSGRHEQFF. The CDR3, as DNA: TGCGCCAGCAGTGAGCCCAAAAGGACTAGCGGGAGACATGAGCAGTTCTTC.

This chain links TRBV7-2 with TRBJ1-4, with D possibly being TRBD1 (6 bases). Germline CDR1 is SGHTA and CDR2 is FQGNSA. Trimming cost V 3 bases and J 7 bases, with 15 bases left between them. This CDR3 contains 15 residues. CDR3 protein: CASSFRTGIGEKLFF. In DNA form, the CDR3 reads TGTGCCAGCAGCTTTAGAACAGGGATTGGTGAAAAACTGTTTTTT.

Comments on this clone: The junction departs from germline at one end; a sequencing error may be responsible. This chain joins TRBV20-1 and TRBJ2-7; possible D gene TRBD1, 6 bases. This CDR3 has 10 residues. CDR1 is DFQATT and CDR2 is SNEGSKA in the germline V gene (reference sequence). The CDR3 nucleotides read TGCAGTGCCCCGACGGGGACACCTATCTTC. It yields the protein CSAPTGTPIF.

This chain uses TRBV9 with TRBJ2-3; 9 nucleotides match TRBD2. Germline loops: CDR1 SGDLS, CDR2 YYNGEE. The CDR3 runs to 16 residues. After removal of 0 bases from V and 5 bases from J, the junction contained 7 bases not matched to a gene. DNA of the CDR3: TGTGCCAGCAGCGTAGAGCTTGCGGGAGGGGTAGATACGCAGTATTTT. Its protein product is CASSVELAGGVDTQYF.

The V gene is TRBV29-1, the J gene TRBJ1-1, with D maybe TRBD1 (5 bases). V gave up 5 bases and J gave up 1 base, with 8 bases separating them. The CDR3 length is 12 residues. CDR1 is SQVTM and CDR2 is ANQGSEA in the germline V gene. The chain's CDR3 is CSVRQGNTEAFF. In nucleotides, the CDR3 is TGCAGCGTTCGTCAGGGGAACACTGAAGCTTTCTTT.

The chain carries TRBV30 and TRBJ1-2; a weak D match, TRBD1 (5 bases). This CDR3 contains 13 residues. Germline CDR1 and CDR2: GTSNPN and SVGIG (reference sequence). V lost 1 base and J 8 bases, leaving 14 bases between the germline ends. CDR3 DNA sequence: TGTGCCTGGAGTGAATTGGACATGGGCGGCTACACCTTC. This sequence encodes CAWSELDMGGYTF.

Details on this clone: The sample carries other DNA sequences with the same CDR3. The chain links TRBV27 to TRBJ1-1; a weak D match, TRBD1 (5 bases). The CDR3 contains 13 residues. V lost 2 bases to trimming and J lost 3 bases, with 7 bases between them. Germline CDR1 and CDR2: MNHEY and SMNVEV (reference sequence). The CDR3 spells CASSLQGYTEAFF. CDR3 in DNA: TGTGCCAGCAGTTTACAGGGATACACTGAAGCTTTCTTT.

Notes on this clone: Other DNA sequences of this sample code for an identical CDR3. The DNA for the CDR3 is TGTGCCATCAGTGAGGCTAGGGGGGAGACCCAGTACTTC. This codes for CAISEARGETQYF. The V call is TRBV10-3, the J call TRBJ2-5; TRBD1 is a possible D gene (6 bases). This CDR3 spans 13 amino acids. V gave up 2 bases and J gave up 5 bases, with 9 bases separating them. Germline V gene sequence: CDR1 ENHRY, CDR2 SYGVKD.

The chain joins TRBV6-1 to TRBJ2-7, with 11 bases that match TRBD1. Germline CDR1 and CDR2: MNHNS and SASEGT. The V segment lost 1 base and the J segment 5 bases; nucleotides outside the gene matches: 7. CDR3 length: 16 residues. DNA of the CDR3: TGTGCCAGCAGTGAAGATAGGAGGACAGGGGGCCACGAGCAGTACTTC. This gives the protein CASSEDRRTGGHEQYF.

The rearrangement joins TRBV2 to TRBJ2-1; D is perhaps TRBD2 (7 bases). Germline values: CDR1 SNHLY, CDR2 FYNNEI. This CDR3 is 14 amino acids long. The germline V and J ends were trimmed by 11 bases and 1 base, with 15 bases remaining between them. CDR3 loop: CARKRGGSYNEQFF. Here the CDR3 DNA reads TGTGCCCGCAAGAGGGGGGGATCCTACAATGAGCAGTTCTTC.

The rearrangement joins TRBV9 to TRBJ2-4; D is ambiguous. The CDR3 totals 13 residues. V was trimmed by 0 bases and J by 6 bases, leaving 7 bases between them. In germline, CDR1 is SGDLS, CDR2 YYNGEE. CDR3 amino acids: CASSVGLSNIQYF. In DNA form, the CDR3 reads TGTGCCAGCAGCGTAGGGCTCTCAAACATTCAGTACTTC.

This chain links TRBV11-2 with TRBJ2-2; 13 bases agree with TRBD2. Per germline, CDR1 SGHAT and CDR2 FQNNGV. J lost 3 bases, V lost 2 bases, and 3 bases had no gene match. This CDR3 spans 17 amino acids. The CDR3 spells CASSLRTSGSHTGELFF. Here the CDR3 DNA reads TGTGCCAGCAGCTTAAGGACTAGCGGGAGTCACACCGGGGAGCTGTTTTTT.

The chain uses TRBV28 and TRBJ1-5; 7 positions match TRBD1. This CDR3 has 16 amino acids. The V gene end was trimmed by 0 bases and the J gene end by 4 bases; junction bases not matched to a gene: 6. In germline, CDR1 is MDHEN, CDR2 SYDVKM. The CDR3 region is CASSLWEGRGNQPQHF. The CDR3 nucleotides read TGTGCCAGCAGTTTATGGGAAGGCAGGGGGAATCAGCCCCAGCATTTT.

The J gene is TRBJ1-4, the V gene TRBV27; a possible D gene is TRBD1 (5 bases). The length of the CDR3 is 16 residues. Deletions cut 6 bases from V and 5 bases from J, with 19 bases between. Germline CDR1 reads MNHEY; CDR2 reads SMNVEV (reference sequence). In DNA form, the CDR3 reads TGTGCCAGCAGGTTCCTGGGGGAGGGAACGAATGAAAAACTGTTTTTT. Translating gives CASRFLGEGTNEKLFF.

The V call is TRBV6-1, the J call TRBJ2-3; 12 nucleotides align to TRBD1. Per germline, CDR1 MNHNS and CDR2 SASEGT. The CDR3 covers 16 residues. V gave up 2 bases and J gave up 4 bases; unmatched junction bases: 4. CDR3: CASSEPGQGAPDTQYF. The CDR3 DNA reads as TGTGCCAGCAGTGAACCGGGACAGGGGGCTCCAGATACGCAGTATTTT.

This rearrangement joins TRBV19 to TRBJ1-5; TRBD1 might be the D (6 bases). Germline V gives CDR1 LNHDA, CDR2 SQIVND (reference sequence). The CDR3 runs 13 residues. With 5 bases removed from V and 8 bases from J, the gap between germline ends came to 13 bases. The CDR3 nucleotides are TGTGCCAGTAGTGAGGGGGGGAGGAAGCCCCAGCATTTT. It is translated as CASSEGGRKPQHF.

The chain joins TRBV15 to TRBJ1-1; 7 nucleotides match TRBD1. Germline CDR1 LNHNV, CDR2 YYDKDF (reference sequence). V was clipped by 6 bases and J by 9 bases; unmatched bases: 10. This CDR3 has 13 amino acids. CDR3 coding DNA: TGTGCCACCAGTGTACCGGGACAGAAAAAAGCTTTCTTT. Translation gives CATSVPGQKKAFF. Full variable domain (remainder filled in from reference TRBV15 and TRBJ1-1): DAMVIQNPRYQVTQFGKPVTLSCSQTLNHNVMYWYQQKSSQAPKLLFHYYDKDFNNEADTPDNFQSRRPNTSFCFLDIRSPGLGDTAMYLCATSVPGQKKAFFGQGTRLTVV.

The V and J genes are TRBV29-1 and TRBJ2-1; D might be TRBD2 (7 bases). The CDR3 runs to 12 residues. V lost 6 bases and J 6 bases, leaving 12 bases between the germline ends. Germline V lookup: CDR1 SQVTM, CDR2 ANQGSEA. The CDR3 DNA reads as TGCAGCGTGGGAGGGGGTGGCAATGAGCAGTTCTTC. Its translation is CSVGGGGNEQFF.

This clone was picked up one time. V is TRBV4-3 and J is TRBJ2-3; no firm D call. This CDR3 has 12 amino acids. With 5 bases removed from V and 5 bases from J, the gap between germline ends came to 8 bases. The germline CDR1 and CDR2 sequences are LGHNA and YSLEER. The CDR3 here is CASSWSRDTQYF. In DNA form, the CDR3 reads TGCGCCAGCAGCTGGTCCAGAGATACGCAGTATTTT.